This T cell receptor (beta chain) was found in a study of OX40 agonist ivuxolimab in advanced cancers. This clone turned up a few times. What it binds is unknown. Whole-study findings and limits: At 0.1 to 3.0 mg/kg, CD4+ and CD8+ blood T cells expanded clonally by week 6.

The protocol was immunoSEQ multiplex PCR, while the TCRdb copy is restricted to in-frame clones and leaves out a portion. Of about 54,000 clones detected, approximately 80% appear once; the ten largest clones hold roughly 4.6%. In germline, CDR1 is SEHNR, CDR2 FQNEAQ (reference sequence). V shed 4 bases and J shed 6 bases, with 16 bases lying between them. This CDR3 is 14 amino acids long. The chain combines TRBV7-9 with TRBJ2-7, with D hard to call. This clonotype was obtained from an adult with an advanced solid tumor such as melanoma, head and neck, liver or kidney cancer. This sample comprised CD4+ or CD8+ T cells sorted from blood, obtained in a trial of the OX40 agonist ivuxolimab. This CDR3 is CASSSERAKGEQYF. The CDR3, as DNA: TGTGCCAGCAGCTCGGAGCGAGCAAAGGGCGAGCAGTACTTC.